Listed below are T cell receptor beta chains from one sample, sequenced in a study of blood T cell repertoires in COVID-19. Produced via immunoSEQ multiplex PCR; TCRdb's table is partial and in-frame only. The sample lists hundreds of thousands of clones, about 90% occurring once. Sequencing was done on a sample of peripheral blood. Every receptor here comes from a man aged 55-75 years with COVID-19, enrolled during active disease. Both conserved end residues are part of each CDR3. The D gene is left open where the match is weak. Some rows mark clone size as missing; the rest say once, few, many or name a class of expanded clone.

>TRBV6-4|TRBJ1-5|-|-
CASSDVGVRGSHSNQPQHF
TGTGCCAGCAGTGACGTTGGCGTCAGGGGTTCGCATAGCAATCAGCCCCAGCATTTT
>TRBV4-1|TRBJ1-1|-|-
CASSQAYIMNTEAFF
TGCGCCAGCAGTCAGGCCTATATCATGAACACTGAAGCTTTCTTT
>TRBV27|TRBJ1-1|-|-
CASSQNRNTEAFF
TGTGCCAGCAGTCAAAACAGGAACACTGAAGCTTTCTTT
>TRBV7-2|TRBJ1-5|-|-
CASSLKRGLEMNQPQHF
TGTGCCAGCAGCTTAAAAAGGGGGTTGGAGATGAACCAGCCCCAGCATTTT
>TRBV7-6|TRBJ2-1|-|TRBD2
CASSSQWTSGNEQFF
TGTGCCAGCAGCTCGCAATGGACTAGCGGCAATGAGCAGTTCTTC
>TRBV7-8|TRBJ1-1|-|TRBD1
CASSPRQGRRTEAFF
TGTGCCAGCAGCCCAAGACAGGGAAGAAGGACTGAAGCTTTCTTT
>TRBV6-5|TRBJ1-6|-|-
CASSYKPYNSPLHF
TGTGCCAGCAGTTACAAGCCGTATAATTCACCCCTCCACTTT
>TRBV29-1|TRBJ1-1|once|-
CSDIQGAVTEAFF
TGCAGCGACATCCAGGGCGCGGTGACTGAAGCTTTCTTT
>TRBV7-9|TRBJ1-4|-|TRBD1
CASSWDRGRTNEKLFF
TGTGCCAGCAGCTGGGACAGGGGACGAACTAATGAAAAACTGTTTTTT
>TRBV6-5|TRBJ2-1|-|TRBD2
CACRAGFSYNEQFF
TGTGCCTGCAGAGCGGGGTTCTCCTACAATGAGCAGTTCTTC
>TRBV25-1|TRBJ2-1|-|-
CASSKQGNEQFF
TGTGCCAGCAGCAAGCAGGGCAATGAGCAGTTCTTC
>TRBV6-6|TRBJ1-5|-|-
CASSPSGAGNQPQHF
TGTGCCAGCAGCCCCAGCGGGGCGGGTAATCAGCCCCAGCATTTT
>TRBV7-9|TRBJ2-7|-|TRBD2
CASSPRGGLGNEQYF
TGTGCCAGCAGCCCCCGGGGGGGCCTGGGAAACGAGCAGTACTTC
>TRBV6-5|TRBJ1-1|-|TRBD1
CASRADRDRWAFF
TGTGCCAGCAGGGCGGACAGGGATAGGTGGGCTTTCTTT
>TRBV2|TRBJ1-3|-|-
CASSALQASGNTIYF
TGTGCCAGCAGTGCCCTACAGGCCTCTGGAAACACCATATATTTT
>TRBV24-1|TRBJ2-2|-|-
CATSDAGSPTGELFF
TGTGCCACCAGTGATGCCGGGAGTCCCACCGGGGAGCTGTTTTTT
>TRBV19|TRBJ1-6|few|TRBD1
CASSIGSTGENSPLHF
TGTGCCAGTAGTATAGGTTCGACAGGGGAGAATTCACCCCTCCACTTT
>TRBV19|TRBJ2-2|-|-
CASKGRGNTGELFF
TGTGCCAGTAAGGGCAGGGGTAACACCGGGGAGCTGTTTTTT
>TRBV18|TRBJ1-1|once|TRBD1
CASSPDRGHVEAFF
TGTGCCAGCTCACCAGACAGGGGGCATGTTGAAGCTTTCTTT
>TRBV11-2|TRBJ2-7|-|-
CASSRISYEQYF
TGTGCCAGCAGCCGTATATCCTACGAGCAGTACTTC
>TRBV5-1|TRBJ2-1|-|TRBD2
CASSSGTSGIVNEQFF
TGCGCCAGCAGCTCCGGGACTAGCGGGATCGTTAATGAGCAGTTCTTC
>TRBV5-5|TRBJ2-7|-|TRBD2
CASSGAGLAYEQYF
TGTGCCAGCAGCGGCGCGGGACTAGCCTACGAGCAGTACTTC
>TRBV27|TRBJ2-7|-|-
CASSLSPTYEQYF
TGTGCCAGCAGTTTATCTCCCACCTACGAGCAGTACTTC
>TRBV10-1|TRBJ2-4|-|TRBD1
CASSRKGALSSAKNIQYF
TGCGCCAGCAGTCGTAAGGGGGCGCTTTCCTCGGCCAAAAACATTCAGTACTTC